These 31 T cell receptor beta chains share one sample of origin, sequenced in a study of blood T cell repertoires in COVID-19. The assay was immunoSEQ multiplex PCR, and TCRdb's table has in-frame clones only and misses some. The sample has approximately 450,000 clones; roughly nine tenths are singletons. Source material: PBMCs or T cells enriched from blood (not recorded which). All receptors come from a man younger than 45 who had recovered from COVID-19.

The chain uses TRBV12-3 or TRBV12-4 and TRBJ2-7; possibly TRBD2 for D (6 bases). The CDR3 has 11 residues. V lost 5 bases and J 9 bases, leaving 11 bases between the germline ends. The CDR3 DNA follows: TGTGCCAGCAGTCCGGGAGTGGCGCAGTACTTC. Residues: CASSPGVAQYF.

This chain joins TRBV27 and TRBJ2-3, with 8 positions matching TRBD2. Per germline, CDR1 MNHEY and CDR2 SMNVEV (reference sequence). V was pared by 3 bases and J by 3 bases, with 5 bases of the junction left unmatched. The CDR3 length is 15 residues. The CDR3 protein is CASSFWGGRTDTQYF. The CDR3 DNA follows: TGTGCCAGCAGTTTTTGGGGCGGGAGGACAGATACGCAGTATTTT.

This clone was recorded only once. Other DNA sequences from this sample encode an identical CDR3 as well. V usage is TRBV19 and J usage is TRBJ2-7; the D gene is possibly TRBD2 (6 bases). The V end lost 1 base, the J end lost 2 bases, and 12 bases lay between the germline ends. CDR1 is LNHDA and CDR2 is SQIVND in the germline V gene (reference sequence). The CDR3 is 15 amino acids. The CDR3 DNA follows: TGTGCCAGTAGTATAGGGGGTAGCGGAGCCTACGAGCAGTACTTC. It specifies CASSIGGSGAYEQYF.

CDR3 loop: CASSPPSPNNSPLHF. The CDR3, as DNA: TGTGCCAGCAGCCCTCCGAGTCCGAACAATTCACCCCTCCACTTT. This chain connects TRBV7-2 to TRBJ1-6; no clear D. The length of the CDR3 is 15 residues. Germline lookup yields CDR1 SGHTA and CDR2 FQGNSA. V lost 5 bases and J 7 bases, leaving 15 bases between the germline ends. The variable domain in full, completed from reference TRBV7-2 and TRBJ1-6, reads GAGVSQSPSNKVTEKGKDVELRCDPISGHTALYWYRQSLGQGLEFLIYFQGNSAPDKSGLPSDRFSAERTGGSVSTLTIQRTQQEDSAVYLCASSPPSPNNSPLHFGNGTRLTVT.

This sequence joins TRBV3-1 (or the pseudogene TRBV3-2) and TRBJ2-1; the D is unclear. The germline CDR1 and CDR2 sequences are LGHDT and YNNKEL (reference sequence). The CDR3 length is 14 residues. Trimming removed 4 bases at V and 2 bases at J, with 9 bases between. CDR3: CASSPLKPYNEQFF. CDR3 sequence (DNA): TGTGCCAGCAGCCCCTTAAAGCCCTACAATGAGCAGTTCTTC.

The chain is built from TRBV7-2 and TRBJ2-1; TRBD1 aligns across 7 bases. Germline CDR1 SGHTA, CDR2 FQGNSA. The CDR3 totals 14 residues. V lost 1 base to trimming and J lost 7 bases; unmatched junction nucleotides: 4. In DNA, the CDR3 is TGTGCCAGCAGCTTAGGGGACAGACGGAATGAGCAGTTCTTC. It codes for CASSLGDRRNEQFF. The whole variable domain, remainder taken from reference TRBV7-2 and TRBJ2-1, is GAGVSQSPSNKVTEKGKDVELRCDPISGHTALYWYRQSLGQGLEFLIYFQGNSAPDKSGLPSDRFSAERTGGSVSTLTIQRTQQEDSAVYLCASSLGDRRNEQFFGPGTRLTVL.

The chain carries TRBV4-1 and TRBJ2-5; tentative D call: TRBD2 (7 bases). Germline assignment: CDR1 MGHRA and CDR2 YSYEKL. V gave up 1 base and J gave up 4 bases, with 16 bases separating them. This CDR3 is built from 16 residues. CDR3 nucleotide sequence: TGCGCCAGCAGCCAAGCAAGCCCGGGGGGCCGAGAGACCCAGTACTTC. It yields the protein CASSQASPGGRETQYF.

The V call is TRBV12-3 or TRBV12-4, the J call TRBJ1-5; perhaps TRBD1 as D (5 bases). Trimming left V 5 bases short and J 11 bases short, with 13 bases between. This CDR3 has 12 residues. The CDR3 sequence: CASSAGGLAQHF. CDR3 coding DNA: TGTGCCAGCAGTGCCGGGGGGTTGGCCCAGCATTTT.

This chain uses TRBV10-3 with TRBJ2-2, with D possibly matching TRBD1 (6 bases). CDR3 size: 13 residues. V lost 5 bases and J 3 bases, leaving 7 bases between the germline ends. The germline V gene has CDR1 ENHRY and CDR2 SYGVKD. CDR3 in DNA: TGTGCCATCAGTCCAGGGGACACCGGGGAGCTGTTTTTT. Protein sequence: CAISPGDTGELFF.

V gene TRBV30 combines with J gene TRBJ2-3; the D is unclear. With 2 bases removed from V and 4 bases from J, the gap between germline ends came to 4 bases. The CDR3 has 11 amino acids. Germline assignment: CDR1 GTSNPN and CDR2 SVGIG (reference sequence). CDR3 residues: CAWSTSDTQYF. Written as DNA, the CDR3 is TGTGCCTGGAGTACATCAGATACGCAGTATTTT.

The rearrangement joins TRBV19 to TRBJ2-6; D may be TRBD1 (5 bases). CDR3 length: 16 residues. CDR1 is LNHDA and CDR2 is SQIVND in the germline V gene (reference sequence). Trimming stripped 6 bases from V and 0 bases from J, with 12 bases between. As DNA, the CDR3 is TGTGCCAGTAGACCCGACAGTCTCTCTGGGGCCAACGTCCTGACTTTC. Amino acids: CASRPDSLSGANVLTF.

This clone has a handful of counts. The J gene is TRBJ1-1, the V gene TRBV19; TRBD1 matches at 7 bases. After removal of 5 bases from V and 4 bases from J, the junction contained 4 bases not matched to a gene. The CDR3 runs 13 residues. Per germline, CDR1 LNHDA and CDR2 SQIVND (reference sequence). The CDR3, as DNA: TGTGCCAGTAGTGCGACAGGGCTCACTGAAGCTTTCTTT. Encoded protein: CASSATGLTEAFF.

This chain links TRBV12-5 with TRBJ2-7, with a possible D match to TRBD1 (5 bases). The germline V gene has CDR1 LGHNT and CDR2 FRNRAP. The CDR3 spans 13 residues. The V end lost 1 base, the J end lost 12 bases, and 16 bases lay between the germline ends. The CDR3 region has the DNA TGTGCTAGTGGTTTGGAGGACATTTACCGGGCGTACTTC. It translates to CASGLEDIYRAYF.

The rearrangement links TRBV19 to TRBJ2-3; 9 nucleotides match TRBD2. Germline CDR1 is LNHDA and CDR2 is SQIVND (reference sequence). V lost 7 bases and J lost 2; bases outside the gene matches: 16. CDR3 length equals 18 residues. The CDR3 DNA reads as TGTGCCAGTACCGAAAGAGGAGCGGGAGGCCTCTACACAGATACGCAGTATTTT. It is translated as CASTERGAGGLYTDTQYF.

This sequence joins TRBV7-2 and TRBJ2-2; D gene unclear. The germline V gene encodes CDR1 SGHTA and CDR2 FQGNSA. The CDR3 covers 13 residues. The V gene lost 5 bases and the J gene lost 4 bases, with 8 bases spanning the gap. DNA for the CDR3: TGTGCCAGCAGCCTAACGGGCACCGGGGAGCTGTTTTTT. The encoded protein is CASSLTGTGELFF.

This clone was observed a single time. This chain connects TRBV16 to TRBJ1-5, with D tentatively TRBD1 (5 bases). V was clipped by 0 bases and J by 5 bases, with 11 bases between them. The CDR3 spans 15 residues. The germline V gene encodes CDR1 KGHSY and CDR2 FQNENV. CDR3 DNA sequence: TGTGCCAGCAGCCAATCGGTGCAGGGTGATCAGCCCCAGCATTTT. It translates to CASSQSVQGDQPQHF.

Of note for this clone: Other DNA sequences in this sample translate to the same CDR3. The rearrangement links TRBV28 to TRBJ2-7; tentatively, D is TRBD2 (6 bases). The length of the CDR3 is 14 residues. CDR1 and CDR2 from the germline V gene are MDHEN and SYDVKM. The V gene lost 2 bases and the J gene lost 2 bases, with 10 bases spanning the gap. CDR3 nucleotide sequence: TGTGCCAGCAGTTTACCCGGGACTGCCTACGAGCAGTACTTC. It codes for CASSLPGTAYEQYF.

This chain uses TRBV6-5 with TRBJ2-7; 9 bases fit TRBD2. The ends lost 6 bases at V and 2 bases at J; junction bases unmatched: 5. The CDR3 totals 14 residues. Germline V gives CDR1 MNHEY, CDR2 SVGAGI. The CDR3: CASSISGRPYEQYF. CDR3 DNA: TGTGCCAGCAGCATTAGCGGGAGACCCTACGAGCAGTACTTC.

The rearrangement uses TRBV5-8 and TRBJ1-2, with TRBD1 matching over 10 bases. The length of the CDR3 is 16 residues. Trimming removed 0 bases from V and 2 bases from J; junction bases left unmatched: 4. Germline V gene data show CDR1 as SGHTS and CDR2 as YDEGEE. CDR3 residues: CASSLGTGGKNYGYTF. DNA for the CDR3: TGTGCCAGCAGCTTGGGGACAGGGGGAAAAAACTATGGCTACACCTTC.

The V gene is TRBV10-3, the J gene TRBJ2-7; maybe TRBD1 (5 bases). Germline assignment: CDR1 ENHRY and CDR2 SYGVKD. Trimming cost V 0 bases and J 9 bases, with 12 bases left between them. This CDR3 contains 13 residues. The CDR3 DNA reads as TGTGCCATCAGTGAGTCGGCCAGGGTAGGGCAGTACTTC. Protein product: CAISESARVGQYF.

The genes are TRBV7-2 and TRBJ1-1; 7 bases line up with TRBD1. The CDR3 is made up of 15 amino acids. Germline-derived CDR1 and CDR2 are SGHTA and FQGNSA. J gave up 0 bases and V 5 bases, and 6 bases lay outside the gene matches. CDR3 nucleotide sequence: TGTGCCAGCAGCGTCCAGGGGGTCATGAACACTGAAGCTTTCTTT. It specifies CASSVQGVMNTEAFF.

The chain carries TRBV28 and TRBJ1-3; D gene ambiguous. This CDR3 has 13 amino acids. In germline, CDR1 is MDHEN, CDR2 SYDVKM. V lost 8 bases and J 2 bases, leaving 10 bases between the germline ends. The CDR3 loop reads CASDGGAGNTIYF. CDR3 bases: TGTGCCAGCGACGGAGGAGCTGGAAACACCATATATTTT.

The rearrangement uses TRBV5-1 and TRBJ2-6; the D gene is possibly TRBD1 (5 bases). Germline V gives CDR1 SGHRS, CDR2 YFSETQ. With 4 bases removed from V and 4 bases from J, the gap between germline ends came to 9 bases. This CDR3 has 14 residues. The CDR3 nucleotides read TGCGCCAGCAGCCCAGGGTACGGGGCCAACGTCCTGACTTTC. Translating gives CASSPGYGANVLTF. The entire variable domain, with the rest obtained from reference TRBV5-1 and TRBJ2-6, is as follows: KAGVTQTPRYLIKTRGQQVTLSCSPISGHRSVSWYQQTPGQGLQFLFEYFSETQRNKGNFPGRFSGRQFSNSRSEMNVSTLELGDSALYLCASSPGYGANVLTFGAGSRLTVL.

This chain links TRBV4-1 with TRBJ2-7, with TRBD1 matching over 11 bases. Germline trimming cut 4 bases from V and 1 base from J; bases unmatched to any gene: 9. Germline loops: CDR1 MGHRA, CDR2 YSYEKL. CDR3 length: 17 residues. CDR3 nucleotides: TGCGCCAGCAGCCCATCAAAGGGACAGGGGGTTTCCTACGAGCAGTACTTC. The encoded protein is CASSPSKGQGVSYEQYF.

The V gene is TRBV7-9, the J gene TRBJ2-3; 8 bases map to TRBD2. V was clipped by 0 bases and J by 4 bases; unmatched bases: 9. Looked up from germline, CDR1 is SEHNR and CDR2 is FQNEAQ (reference sequence). The CDR3 length is 17 residues. The CDR3 loop reads CASSLASGSVSSDTQYF. In DNA form, the CDR3 reads TGTGCCAGCAGCTTAGCAAGCGGGAGTGTTAGCTCAGATACGCAGTATTTT.

This chain joins TRBV19 and TRBJ1-4; 7 bases are shared with TRBD1. V trimming: 6 bases; J trimming: 2 bases; junction bases outside the gene matches: 12. The CDR3 contains 17 residues. CDR1 LNHDA and CDR2 SQIVND come from the germline V gene (reference sequence). Written as DNA, the CDR3 is TGTGCCAGTAGGAGAATAAACAGGGGACCTACTAATGAAAAACTGTTTTTT. This sequence encodes CASRRINRGPTNEKLFF.

The chain joins TRBV29-1 to TRBJ2-1; 11 positions match TRBD1. Germline trimming cut 5 bases from V and 7 bases from J; bases unmatched to any gene: 10. This CDR3 spans 15 amino acids. CDR1 is SQVTM, CDR2 ANQGSEA, per germline. The CDR3 spells CSVNLTGTGGNEQFF. CDR3 DNA sequence: TGCAGCGTTAACCTTACCGGGACAGGGGGGAATGAGCAGTTCTTC.

The chain uses TRBV19 and TRBJ2-1, with 13 bases fitting TRBD2. The length of the CDR3 is 18 residues. CDR1 and CDR2 (germline): LNHDA, SQIVND (reference sequence). Unmatched junction bases numbered 10, after V lost 5 bases and J lost 3 bases. For the CDR3, the DNA is TGTGCCAGTAGTTCTAGATCGCGGACTAGCGGGAGCTACAATGAGCAGTTCTTC. This sequence encodes CASSSRSRTSGSYNEQFF.

This sequence joins TRBV19 and TRBJ2-1, with 11 nucleotides matching TRBD2. The length of the CDR3 is 18 residues. In germline, CDR1 is LNHDA, CDR2 SQIVND (reference sequence). With 3 bases clipped from V and 4 bases from J, the junction kept 11 bases outside the gene matches. The CDR3 region is CASSMGIAGGMRYNEQFF. The CDR3 DNA follows: TGTGCCAGTAGTATGGGGATAGCGGGAGGGATGCGGTACAATGAGCAGTTCTTC.

In this sample, this clone turned up a few times. This chain uses TRBV10-3 with TRBJ2-1, with TRBD1 matching over 9 bases. Unmatched junction bases numbered 10, after V lost 2 bases and J lost 5 bases. The CDR3 totals 17 residues. Germline-derived CDR1 and CDR2 are ENHRY and SYGVKD. CDR3 sequence (DNA): TGTGCCATCAGTGAGCGGGCGGGACAGGGTGTCGACAATGAGCAGTTCTTC. As protein: CAISERAGQGVDNEQFF.

The chain combines TRBV30 with TRBJ1-5; D perhaps matches TRBD1 (6 bases). The CDR3 length is 16 residues. Germline values: CDR1 GTSNPN, CDR2 SVGIG (reference sequence). Trimming left V 0 bases short and J 7 bases short, with 19 bases between. The CDR3 here is CAWSVPLDRPTQPQHF. The CDR3 coding sequence is TGTGCCTGGAGTGTACCTTTGGACAGACCAACACAGCCCCAGCATTTT.